The 27 T cell receptor beta chains listed next were all sequenced from one sample in a study of T cells after yellow fever vaccination. MiXCR, run by TCRdb on the 5' RACE reads, gives a single entry per CDR3 protein. The profile shows approximately 550,000 distinct CDR3 sequences, 15% to 20% of them singletons. The sequencing used PBMCs, collected 15 days after the yellow fever booster vaccination. These receptors were collected from a man aged 30-40 years who received the YFV17D yellow fever vaccine.

This clonotype was detected a few times. The chain links TRBV14 to TRBJ2-7; D is ambiguous. CDR3 length equals 12 residues. CDR1 and CDR2 from the germline V gene are SGHDN and FVKESK. The V gene lost 4 bases and the J gene lost 2 bases, with 6 bases spanning the gap. The DNA of the CDR3 is TGTGCCAGCAGCCCGGCCGCCTACGAGCAGTACTTC. Encoded protein: CASSPAAYEQYF.

CDR3 protein: CSVGASYEQYF. DNA of the CDR3: TGCAGCGTTGGGGCCTCCTACGAGCAGTACTTC. V usage is TRBV29-1 and J usage is TRBJ2-7; D is uncertain. Germline V gene lookup returns CDR1 SQVTM and CDR2 ANQGSEA. The V end was cut by 4 bases, the J end by 0 bases, with 4 bases between. The CDR3 loop spans 11 amino acids.

This clonotype was seen more than once but under ten times. CDR3 in DNA: TGTGCCAGCAGCCAGGCCTTTATGAACAATGAGCAGTTCTTC. Protein sequence: CASSQAFMNNEQFF. The V and J genes are TRBV7-8 and TRBJ2-1; unclear D gene. The germline V and J ends were trimmed by 5 bases and 5 bases, with 13 bases remaining between them. Germline CDR1 is SGHVS and CDR2 is FQNEAQ. The CDR3 sequence is 14 residues long. The full variable domain, rest sourced from reference TRBV7-8 and TRBJ2-1, is GAGVSQSPRYKVAKRGQDVALRCDPISGHVSLFWYQQALGQGPEFLTYFQNEAQLDKSGLPSDRFFAERPEGSVSTLKIQRTQQEDSAVYLCASSQAFMNNEQFFGPGTRLTVL.

The chain employs TRBV20-1 and TRBJ2-3; D gene ambiguous. This CDR3 contains 14 residues. Germline-derived CDR1 and CDR2 are DFQATT and SNEGSKA (reference sequence). V lost 6 bases to trimming and J lost 0 bases, with 13 bases between them. CDR3 DNA: TGCAGTGCGTCACCCTTGCGGAGCACAGATACGCAGTATTTT. This codes for CSASPLRSTDTQYF.

The chain is built from TRBV4-2 and TRBJ2-3; no clear D. The CDR3 extends over 14 amino acids. Per germline, CDR1 LGHNA and CDR2 YNFKEQ. V was pared by 0 bases and J by 3 bases, with 7 bases between. CDR3 residues: CASSQDAVTDTQYF. The CDR3 coding sequence is TGTGCCAGCAGCCAAGATGCGGTAACAGATACGCAGTATTTT.

The chain couples TRBV30 to TRBJ2-1; unclear D gene. The CDR3 is 11 residues long. Trimming left V 3 bases short and J 12 bases short, with 12 bases between. Germline CDR1 and CDR2: GTSNPN and SVGIG (reference sequence). The CDR3 DNA is TGTGCCTGGAGCTCGCGAGCAGGGCAGTTCTTC. This gives the protein CAWSSRAGQFF.

The chain joins TRBV7-2 to TRBJ2-7; the D gene is possibly TRBD1 (5 bases). CDR3 length: 13 amino acids. The V gene's germline CDR1 is SGHTA and CDR2 FQGNSA. Trimming removed 5 bases from V and 2 bases from J, with 10 bases in between. CDR3 DNA: TGTGCCAGCAGCACCCGACAGACCTACGAGCAGTACTTC. This codes for CASSTRQTYEQYF.

This sequence joins TRBV7-2 and TRBJ2-7; TRBD1 aligns across 9 bases. Germline V CDR1 and CDR2: SGHTA, FQGNSA. The CDR3 sequence is 15 residues long. After removal of 1 base from V and 4 bases from J, the junction contained 5 bases not matched to a gene. CDR3 amino acids: CASSLEGTGRYEQYF. Written as DNA, the CDR3 is TGTGCCAGCAGCTTAGAAGGGACAGGGCGGTACGAGCAGTACTTC.

The rearrangement uses TRBV10-3 and TRBJ2-7; D is possibly TRBD2 (6 bases). Deletions cut 10 bases from V and 2 bases from J, with 15 bases between. CDR3 length: 13 amino acids. Per the germline V gene, CDR1 is ENHRY and CDR2 is SYGVKD. The CDR3 region is CATTRDSTYEQYF. CDR3 in DNA: TGTGCCACGACGAGGGACTCAACCTACGAGCAGTACTTC.

This clonotype was recorded at least ten times. V usage is TRBV12-3 or TRBV12-4 and J usage is TRBJ2-5; D uncertain. The CDR3 covers 12 residues. The V end was cut by 6 bases, the J end by 4 bases, with 9 bases between. The CDR3 reads CASSPGGETQYF. Written as DNA, the CDR3 is TGTGCCAGCAGCCCGGGCGGAGAGACCCAGTACTTC.

This clonotype was observed a few times. The CDR3 nucleotides are TGTGCCAGCAGCTTATCGGTTTTATCCTACGAGCAGTACTTC. It translates to CASSLSVLSYEQYF. The chain joins TRBV7-9 to TRBJ2-7, with D unresolved. The V end was cut by 2 bases, the J end by 1 base, with 9 bases between. CDR1 SEHNR and CDR2 FQNEAQ come from the germline V gene (reference sequence). The CDR3 is 14 amino acids.

J is TRBJ2-1 and V is TRBV13, with 9 bases aligning to TRBD1. Trimming at V came to 3 bases and at J to 2 bases, leaving 8 bases not matched to a gene. CDR1 and CDR2 (germline): PRHDT, FYEKMQ (reference sequence). The CDR3 is 17 amino acids. CDR3 in amino acids: CASSFWGTGLAYNEQFF. The CDR3 nucleotides read TGTGCCAGCAGCTTTTGGGGGACAGGGTTGGCCTACAATGAGCAGTTCTTC.

J is TRBJ1-4 and V is TRBV20-1; D call uncertain. Trimming removed 6 bases from V and 14 bases from J, with 16 bases in between. The CDR3 is 11 amino acids. Germline lookup yields CDR1 DFQATT and CDR2 SNEGSKA (reference sequence). As DNA, the CDR3 is TGCAGTGCAAAGGGTCCAACCCGCCTGTTTTTT. Its translation: CSAKGPTRLFF.

This clonotype has a count of ten or more. The chain joins TRBV20-1 to TRBJ1-6; D call uncertain. V shed 2 bases and J shed 6 bases, with 8 bases lying between them. This CDR3 spans 13 amino acids. CDR1 is DFQATT, CDR2 SNEGSKA, per germline (reference sequence). The CDR3: CSARTAFNSPLHF. The CDR3 DNA follows: TGCAGTGCTAGAACCGCGTTTAATTCACCCCTCCACTTT.

This clonotype has a handful of counts. The chain links TRBV29-1 to TRBJ2-1, with D possibly being TRBD1 or TRBD2 (5 bases each). CDR3 length: 14 amino acids. The V and J ends lost 7 bases and 8 bases respectively, with 21 bases between them. Germline CDR1 is SQVTM and CDR2 is ANQGSEA. The CDR3 sequence: CSASSRGVGDEQFF. Written as DNA, the CDR3 is TGCAGCGCTTCCTCGAGGGGCGTCGGGGATGAGCAGTTCTTC.

With regard to this clonotype: At one end the junction does not follow the germline gene, possibly because of a read error. The V gene is TRBV30, the J gene TRBJ2-7; 8 nucleotides agree with TRBD1. The CDR3 sequence is 15 residues long. The germline gives CDR1 GTSNPN, CDR2 SVGIG (reference sequence). For the CDR3, the DNA is TGCGCCTGGAGTGTACGGACAGGGATTGGCCGCGAGCAGTACTTC. Protein: CAWSVRTGIGREQYF.

The chain combines TRBV19 with TRBJ2-7; D is unclear. V dropped 4 bases and J dropped 0 bases, with 19 bases sitting between them. The CDR3 sequence is 17 residues long. Germline values: CDR1 LNHDA, CDR2 SQIVND (reference sequence). The CDR3 protein is CASSKAFWPDTSYEQYF. The CDR3 region has the DNA TGTGCCAGTAGTAAGGCGTTTTGGCCCGATACCTCCTACGAGCAGTACTTC.

This clonotype was recorded many times. The V and J genes are TRBV18 and TRBJ2-1; D is unresolved. Germline CDR1 is KGHSH and CDR2 is LQKENI. The length of the CDR3 is 11 residues. The V gene lost 3 bases and the J gene lost 8 bases, with 5 bases spanning the gap. The CDR3 sequence: CASSPEYEQFF. In nucleotides, the CDR3 is TGTGCCAGCTCACCGGAGTATGAGCAGTTCTTC. Combining the CDR3 with reference TRBV18 and TRBJ2-1 gives the whole variable domain NAGVMQNPRHLVRRRGQEARLRCSPMKGHSHVYWYRQLPEEGLKFMVYLQKENIIDESGMPKERFSAEFPKEGPSILRIQQVVRGDSAAYFCASSPEYEQFFGPGTRLTVL.

This clonotype has a single count. An end of the junction does not agree with germline; a read error may underlie this. The chain has TRBV12-3 or TRBV12-4 and TRBJ1-2; D gene uncertain. This CDR3 spans 11 amino acids. CDR3 sequence reads: CASSKGVGSAF. CDR3 in DNA: TGTGCCAGCAGCAAGGGAGTGGGTTCCGCCTTC.

The rearrangement joins TRBV5-1 to TRBJ2-5; a possible D gene is TRBD2 (6 bases). The V and J ends lost 4 bases and 5 bases respectively, with 21 bases between them. CDR3 length: 16 residues. CDR1 SGHRS and CDR2 YFSETQ come from the germline V gene. CDR3 amino acids: CASSGGRTTRGETQYF. Here the CDR3 DNA reads TGCGCCAGCAGCGGGGGGAGGACAACCCGAGGGGAGACCCAGTACTTC.

This chain connects TRBV14 to TRBJ2-1; D call uncertain. Trimming cost V 0 bases and J 9 bases, with 12 bases left between them. The CDR3 length is 14 residues. Germline-derived CDR1 and CDR2 are SGHDN and FVKESK. DNA for the CDR3: TGTGCCAGCAGCCAAGATTACGGAATCGGTGAGCAGTTCTTC. Translation gives CASSQDYGIGEQFF.

The chain recombines TRBV7-2 with TRBJ2-1, with TRBD1 matching over 8 bases. CDR3 length equals 16 residues. Germline-derived CDR1 and CDR2 are SGHTA and FQGNSA. The J segment lost 3 bases and the V segment lost 2 bases, leaving 6 bases of the junction unmatched. In DNA, the CDR3 is TGTGCCAGCAGCTTATCCCCGGGACAGGACTACAATGAGCAGTTCTTC. Protein: CASSLSPGQDYNEQFF.

This clonotype was counted only a few times. This chain uses TRBV5-1 with TRBJ1-1; TRBD1 matches at 9 bases. The CDR3 is 16 amino acids. The V gene's germline CDR1 is SGHRS and CDR2 YFSETQ. J was trimmed by 1 base and V by 4 bases; bases with no gene match: 8. Written as DNA, the CDR3 is TGCGCCAGCAGCCACCTAATGACAGGGGGGAACACTGAAGCTTTCTTT. It encodes CASSHLMTGGNTEAFF.

A few counts support this clonotype. This rearrangement joins TRBV4-3 to TRBJ2-1; TRBD1 is a possible D gene (5 bases). This CDR3 comprises 14 residues. Looked up from germline, CDR1 is LGHNA and CDR2 is YSLEER. Trimming left V 1 base short and J 10 bases short, with 14 bases between. This CDR3 reads CASSQGLGVREQFF. Written as DNA, the CDR3 is TGCGCCAGCAGCCAAGGTTTAGGGGTTCGGGAGCAGTTCTTC.

The chain uses TRBV6-2 or TRBV6-3 and TRBJ2-7, with D unresolved. There are 14 residues in the CDR3. Trimming removed 4 bases at V and 2 bases at J, with 12 bases between. Germline V gives CDR1 MNHEY, CDR2 SVGEGT. As DNA, the CDR3 is TGTGCCAGCAGTTCTACCTACCCTACCTACGAGCAGTACTTC. Its protein product is CASSSTYPTYEQYF.

The chain employs TRBV20-1 and TRBJ2-3; tentatively, D is TRBD2 (6 bases). V was trimmed by 4 bases and J by 2 bases, leaving 7 bases between them. Germline CDR1 reads DFQATT; CDR2 reads SNEGSKA (reference sequence). The CDR3 consists of 12 residues. The CDR3 is CSATGDTDTQYF. The DNA for the CDR3 is TGCAGTGCTACGGGGGACACAGATACGCAGTATTTT.

The chain couples TRBV7-9 to TRBJ2-1; D ambiguous. The length of the CDR3 is 13 residues. The germline gives CDR1 SEHNR, CDR2 FQNEAQ (reference sequence). V lost 5 bases and J 3 bases, leaving 8 bases between the germline ends. The DNA for the CDR3 is TGTGCCAGCAGCAAACTCCTCTACAATGAGCAGTTCTTC. Translated, it gives CASSKLLYNEQFF.